This record covers a single T cell receptor beta chain. Its antigen is currently unknown. This sample was included in a study of T cell responses to AZD1222 COVID-19 vaccine. Measured with immunoSEQ multiplex PCR; TCRdb has only the in-frame clones, and not every one. The table has some 110,000 clones, 85% to 90% seen once. The V gene's germline CDR1 is DFQATT and CDR2 SNEGSKA (reference sequence). Trimming took off 6 bases at V and 9 bases at J, with 14 bases between the two ends. The CDR3 spans 11 residues. Study results and caveats: Scientists sampled the repertoires only once the peak T cell response had passed.

This chain connects TRBV20-1 to TRBJ1-1; possibly TRBD1 for D (6 bases). The source material was peripheral blood, sampled 28 days after the second AZD1222 dose. The clonotype was recovered from an adult who received the AZD1222 COVID-19 vaccine. This CDR3 is CSAFTGSKAFF. The CDR3 DNA reads TGCAGTGCCTTCACAGGGTCGAAAGCTTTCTTT.